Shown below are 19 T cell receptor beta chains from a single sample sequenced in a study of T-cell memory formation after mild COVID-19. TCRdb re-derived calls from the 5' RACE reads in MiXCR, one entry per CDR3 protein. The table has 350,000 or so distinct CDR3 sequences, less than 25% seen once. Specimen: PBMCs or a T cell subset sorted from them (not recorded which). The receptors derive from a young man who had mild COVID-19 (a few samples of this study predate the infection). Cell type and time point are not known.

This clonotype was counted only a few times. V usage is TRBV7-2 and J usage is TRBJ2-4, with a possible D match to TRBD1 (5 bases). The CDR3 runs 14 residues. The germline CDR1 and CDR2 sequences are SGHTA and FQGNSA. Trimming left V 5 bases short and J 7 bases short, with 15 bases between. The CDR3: CASSPPGSLNIQYF. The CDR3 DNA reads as TGTGCCAGCAGCCCCCCAGGGTCCCTTAACATTCAGTACTTC. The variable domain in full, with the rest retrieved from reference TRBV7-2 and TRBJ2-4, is GAGVSQSPSNKVTEKGKDVELRCDPISGHTALYWYRQSLGQGLEFLIYFQGNSAPDKSGLPSDRFSAERTGGSVSTLTIQRTQQEDSAVYLCASSPPGSLNIQYFGAGTRLSVL.

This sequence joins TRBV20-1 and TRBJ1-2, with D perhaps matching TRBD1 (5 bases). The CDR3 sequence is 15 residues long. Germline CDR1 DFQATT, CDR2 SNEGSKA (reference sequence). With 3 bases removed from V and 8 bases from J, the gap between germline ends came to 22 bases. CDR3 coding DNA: TGCAGTGCTAGCCTACCAGGGACGGAAAAAATCGGCTACACCTTC. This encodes CSASLPGTEKIGYTF.

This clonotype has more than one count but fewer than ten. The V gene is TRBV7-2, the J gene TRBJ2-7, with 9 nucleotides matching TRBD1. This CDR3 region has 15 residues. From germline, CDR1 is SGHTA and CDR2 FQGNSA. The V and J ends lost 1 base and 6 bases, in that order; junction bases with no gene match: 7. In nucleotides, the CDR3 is TGTGCCAGCAGCTTAGAAGGGACAGGGTTCCGCGAGCAGTACGTC. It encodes CASSLEGTGFREQYV.

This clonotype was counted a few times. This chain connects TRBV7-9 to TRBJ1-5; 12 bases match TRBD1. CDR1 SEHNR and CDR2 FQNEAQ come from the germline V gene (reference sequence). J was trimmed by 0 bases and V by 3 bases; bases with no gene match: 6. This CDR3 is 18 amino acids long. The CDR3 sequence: CASSFGTGGLYSNQPQHF. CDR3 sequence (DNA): TGTGCCAGCAGCTTTGGGACAGGGGGCCTTTATAGCAATCAGCCCCAGCATTTT.

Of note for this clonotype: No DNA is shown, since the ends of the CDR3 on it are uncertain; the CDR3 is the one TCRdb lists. CDR3 region: CASSPHGGRTPGSCFF. The chain is built from TRBV7-2 and TRBJ2-2. Germline CDR1 SGHTA, CDR2 FQGNSA. The CDR3 region is 16 residues in length, termini included.

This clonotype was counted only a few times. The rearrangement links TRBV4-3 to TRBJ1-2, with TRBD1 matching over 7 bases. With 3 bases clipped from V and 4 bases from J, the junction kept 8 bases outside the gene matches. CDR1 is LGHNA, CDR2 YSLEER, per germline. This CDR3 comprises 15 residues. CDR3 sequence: CASSHEQGSGYGYTF. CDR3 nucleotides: TGCGCCAGCAGCCACGAACAGGGGTCGGGCTATGGCTACACCTTC.

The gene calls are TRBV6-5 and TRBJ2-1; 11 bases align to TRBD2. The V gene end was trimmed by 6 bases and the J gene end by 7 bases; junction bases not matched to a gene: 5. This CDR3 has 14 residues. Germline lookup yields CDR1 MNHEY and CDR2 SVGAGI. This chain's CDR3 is CASRGLAGNNEQFF. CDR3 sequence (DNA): TGTGCCAGCAGAGGACTAGCGGGCAATAATGAGCAGTTCTTC.

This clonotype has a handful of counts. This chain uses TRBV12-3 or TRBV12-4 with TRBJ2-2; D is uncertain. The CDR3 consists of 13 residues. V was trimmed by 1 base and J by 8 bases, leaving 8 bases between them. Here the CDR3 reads CASSLGRKGELFF. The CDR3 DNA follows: TGTGCCAGCAGTTTAGGCAGAAAAGGGGAGCTGTTTTTT.

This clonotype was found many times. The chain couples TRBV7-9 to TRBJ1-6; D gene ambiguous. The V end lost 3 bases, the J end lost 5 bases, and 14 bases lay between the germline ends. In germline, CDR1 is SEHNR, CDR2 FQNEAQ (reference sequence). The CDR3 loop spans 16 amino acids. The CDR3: CASSFGLAGNNSPLHF. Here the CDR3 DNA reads TGTGCCAGCAGCTTCGGACTAGCAGGCAATAATTCACCCCTCCACTTT.

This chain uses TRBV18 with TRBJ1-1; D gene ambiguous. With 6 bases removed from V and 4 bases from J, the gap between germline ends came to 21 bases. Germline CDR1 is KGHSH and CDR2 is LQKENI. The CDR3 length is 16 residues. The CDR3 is CASSPDPLAGITEAFF. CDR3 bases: TGTGCCAGCTCCCCAGACCCCCTGGCGGGAATCACTGAAGCTTTCTTT.

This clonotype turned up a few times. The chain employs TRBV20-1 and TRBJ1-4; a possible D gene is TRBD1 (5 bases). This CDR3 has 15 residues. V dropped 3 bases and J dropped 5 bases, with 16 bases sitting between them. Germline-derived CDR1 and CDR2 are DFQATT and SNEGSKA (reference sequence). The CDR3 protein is CSASYPHRGNEKLFF. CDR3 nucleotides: TGCAGTGCTAGTTACCCTCACCGGGGGAATGAAAAACTGTTTTTT.

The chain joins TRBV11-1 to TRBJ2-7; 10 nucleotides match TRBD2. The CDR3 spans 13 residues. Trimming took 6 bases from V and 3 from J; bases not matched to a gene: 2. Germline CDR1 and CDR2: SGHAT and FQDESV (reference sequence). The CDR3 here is CASSVAGGYEQYV. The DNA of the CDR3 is TGTGCCAGCAGTGTAGCGGGGGGCTACGAGCAGTACGTC.

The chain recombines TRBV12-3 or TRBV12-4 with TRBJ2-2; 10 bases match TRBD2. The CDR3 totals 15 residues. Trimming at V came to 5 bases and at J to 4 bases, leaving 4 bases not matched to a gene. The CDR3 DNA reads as TGTGCCAGCAGTGTCAGACTAGCGGGCACCGGGGAGCTGTTTTTT. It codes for CASSVRLAGTGELFF.

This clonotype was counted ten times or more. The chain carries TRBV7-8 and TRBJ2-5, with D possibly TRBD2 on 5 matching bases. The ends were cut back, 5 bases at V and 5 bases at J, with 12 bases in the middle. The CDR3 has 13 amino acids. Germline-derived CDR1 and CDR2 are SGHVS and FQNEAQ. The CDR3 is CASSPTSGETQYF. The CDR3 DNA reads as TGTGCCAGCAGCCCAACTAGTGGTGAGACCCAGTACTTC.

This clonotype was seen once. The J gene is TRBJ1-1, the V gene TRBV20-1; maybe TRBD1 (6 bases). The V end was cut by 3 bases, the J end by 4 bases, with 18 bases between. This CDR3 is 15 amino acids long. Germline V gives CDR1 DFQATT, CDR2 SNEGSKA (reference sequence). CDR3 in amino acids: CSASDSGAGGTEAFF. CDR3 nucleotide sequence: TGCAGTGCTAGCGATTCAGGGGCGGGAGGCACTGAAGCTTTCTTT.

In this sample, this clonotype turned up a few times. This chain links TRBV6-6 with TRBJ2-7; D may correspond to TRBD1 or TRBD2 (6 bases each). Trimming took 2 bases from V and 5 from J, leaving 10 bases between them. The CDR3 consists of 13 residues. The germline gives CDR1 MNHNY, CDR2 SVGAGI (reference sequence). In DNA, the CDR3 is TGTGCCAGCAGTTACACGAGGGGGGACGAGCAGTACGTC. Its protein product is CASSYTRGDEQYV.

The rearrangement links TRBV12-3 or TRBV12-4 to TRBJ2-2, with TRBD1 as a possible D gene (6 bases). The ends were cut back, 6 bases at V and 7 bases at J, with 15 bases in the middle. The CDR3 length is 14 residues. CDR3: CASSSQGLVGELFF. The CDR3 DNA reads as TGTGCCAGCAGCTCCCAGGGGTTGGTCGGGGAGCTGTTTTTT.

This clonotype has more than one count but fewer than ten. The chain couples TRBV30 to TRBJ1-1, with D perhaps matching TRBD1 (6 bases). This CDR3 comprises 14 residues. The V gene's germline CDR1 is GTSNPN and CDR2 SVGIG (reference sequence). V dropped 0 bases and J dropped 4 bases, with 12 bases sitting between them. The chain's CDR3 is CAWSVGGRLTEAFF. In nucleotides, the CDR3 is TGTGCCTGGAGTGTAGGGGGGCGCCTCACTGAAGCTTTCTTT.

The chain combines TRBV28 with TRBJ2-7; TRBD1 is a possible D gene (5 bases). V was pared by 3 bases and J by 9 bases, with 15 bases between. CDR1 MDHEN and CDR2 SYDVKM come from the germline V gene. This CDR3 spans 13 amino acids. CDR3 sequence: CASSLRTYTGQYV. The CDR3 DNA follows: TGTGCCAGCAGTTTGAGGACATACACTGGGCAGTACGTC.